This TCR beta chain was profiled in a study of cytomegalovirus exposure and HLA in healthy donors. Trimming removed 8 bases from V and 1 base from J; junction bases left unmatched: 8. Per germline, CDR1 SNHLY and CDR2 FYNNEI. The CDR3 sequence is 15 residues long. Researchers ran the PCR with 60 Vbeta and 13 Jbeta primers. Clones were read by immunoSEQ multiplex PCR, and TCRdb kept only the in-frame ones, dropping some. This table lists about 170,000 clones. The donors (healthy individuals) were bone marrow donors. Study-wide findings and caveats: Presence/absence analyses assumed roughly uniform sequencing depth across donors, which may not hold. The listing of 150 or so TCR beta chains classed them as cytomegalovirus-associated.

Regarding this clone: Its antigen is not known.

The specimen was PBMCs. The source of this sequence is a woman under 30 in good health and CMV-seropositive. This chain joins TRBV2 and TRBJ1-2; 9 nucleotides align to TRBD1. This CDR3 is CASWDRARGNYGYTF. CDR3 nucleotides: TGTGCCAGCTGGGACAGGGCTAGGGGTAACTATGGCTACACCTTC. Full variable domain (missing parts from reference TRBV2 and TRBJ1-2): EPEVTQTPSHQVTQMGQEVILRCVPISNHLYFYWYRQILGQKVEFLVSFYNNEISEKSEIFDDQFSVERPDGSNFTLKIRSTKLEDSAMYFCASWDRARGNYGYTFGSGTRLTVV.